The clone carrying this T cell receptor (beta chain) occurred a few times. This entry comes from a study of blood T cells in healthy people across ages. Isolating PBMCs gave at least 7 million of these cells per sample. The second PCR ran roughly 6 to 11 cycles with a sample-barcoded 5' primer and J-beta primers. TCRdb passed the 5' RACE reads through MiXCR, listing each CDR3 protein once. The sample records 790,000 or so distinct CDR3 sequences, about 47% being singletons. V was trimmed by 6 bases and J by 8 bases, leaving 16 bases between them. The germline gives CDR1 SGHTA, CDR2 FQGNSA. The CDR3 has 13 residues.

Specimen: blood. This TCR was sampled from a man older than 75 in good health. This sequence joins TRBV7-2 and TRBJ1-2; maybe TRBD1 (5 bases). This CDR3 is CASRGGDQSGYTF. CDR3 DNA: TGTGCCAGCAGAGGAGGGGACCAGTCCGGCTACACCTTC.